These 30 T cell receptor beta chains came from one sample sequenced in a study of blood T cell repertoires in COVID-19. The repertoire was sequenced with immunoSEQ multiplex PCR; TCRdb's copy has only in-frame clones and lacks some. The sample shows over 130,000 clones, 80% to 85% of them seen only once. The sample taken for sequencing was peripheral blood. The receptors come from a woman over 75 with acute or convalescent COVID-19.

This chain joins TRBV7-3 and TRBJ2-7; 8 positions agree with TRBD2. Germline V gene sequence: CDR1 SGHTA, CDR2 FQGTGA. CDR3 length equals 15 residues. V lost 4 bases to trimming and J lost 4 bases; unmatched junction nucleotides: 9. The CDR3 DNA follows: TGTGCCAGCAGCTCTTTAGCGGGGCTTGGATACGAGCAGTACTTC. Protein product: CASSSLAGLGYEQYF.

In this sample, this clone turned up a few times. CDR3 DNA sequence: TGCGCCAGCAGCCTTGGGACTAGCGGGGGGGCTAGGCAGTACTTC. Translating gives CASSLGTSGGARQYF. The chain employs TRBV5-1 and TRBJ2-7; TRBD2 matches 16 bases. This CDR3 has 15 residues. Germline V gives CDR1 SGHRS, CDR2 YFSETQ. V lost 4 bases to trimming and J lost 9 bases; unmatched junction nucleotides: 7. The complete variable domain, with remaining parts taken from reference TRBV5-1 and TRBJ2-7, reads KAGVTQTPRYLIKTRGQQVTLSCSPISGHRSVSWYQQTPGQGLQFLFEYFSETQRNKGNFPGRFSGRQFSNSRSEMNVSTLELGDSALYLCASSLGTSGGARQYFGPGTRLTVT.

V gene TRBV27 combines with J gene TRBJ1-4, with 8 bases aligning to TRBD1. The CDR3 spans 16 residues. CDR1 is MNHEY, CDR2 SMNVEV, per germline (reference sequence). Losses at the gene ends were 5 bases for V and 2 bases for J; bases not matched to a gene: 7. CDR3 DNA sequence: TGTGCCAGCAGTGTTGGGACAGGTGGTACTAATGAAAAACTGTTTTTT. The encoded protein is CASSVGTGGTNEKLFF. Combining the CDR3 with reference TRBV27 and TRBJ1-4 gives the whole variable domain EAQVTQNPRYLITVTGKKLTVTCSQNMNHEYMSWYRQDPGLGLRQIYYSMNVEVTDKGDVPEGYKVSRKEKRNFPLILESPSPNQTSLYFCASSVGTGGTNEKLFFGSGTQLSVL.

The V gene is TRBV2, the J gene TRBJ1-5, with a tentative D call TRBD1 (6 bases). In germline, CDR1 is SNHLY, CDR2 FYNNEI. Trimming stripped 4 bases from V and 1 base from J, with 14 bases between. The CDR3 is made up of 16 amino acids. This CDR3 reads CASSGQVLTSNQPQHF. For the CDR3, the DNA is TGTGCCAGCAGTGGACAGGTCTTGACGAGCAATCAGCCCCAGCATTTT.

This sequence joins TRBV27 and TRBJ1-2; perhaps TRBD1 as D (5 bases). Germline V gives CDR1 MNHEY, CDR2 SMNVEV (reference sequence). This CDR3 spans 16 amino acids. Between the trimmed V and J ends, which lost 6 bases and 4 bases, there was a span of 21 bases. The CDR3 here is CASSSSMGPLLYGYTF. Here the CDR3 DNA reads TGTGCCAGCAGCAGTTCAATGGGGCCGCTCCTCTATGGCTACACCTTC.

This clone was detected a few times. This chain links TRBV30 with TRBJ1-1; a weak D match, TRBD1 (6 bases). Trimming took 5 bases from V and 12 from J, leaving 22 bases between them. This CDR3 contains 13 residues. Per the germline V gene, CDR1 is GTSNPN and CDR2 is SVGIG (reference sequence). DNA for the CDR3: TGTGCCTGGGGGACCGCCCTCCAGGGGAAATCTTTCTTT. This codes for CAWGTALQGKSFF. The full variable domain, with the rest looked up from reference TRBV30 and TRBJ1-1, is SQTIHQWPATLVQPVGSPLSLECTVEGTSNPNLYWYRQAAGRGLQLLFYSVGIGQISSEVPQNLSASRPQDRQFILSSKKLLLSDSGFYLCAWGTALQGKSFFGQGTRLTVV.

CDR3 sequence reads: CAWGGEQFF. In DNA form, the CDR3 reads TGTGCCTGGGGCGGGGAGCAGTTCTTC. The rearrangement links TRBV30 to TRBJ2-1; D perhaps matches TRBD2 (5 bases). V shed 5 bases and J shed 10 bases, with 6 bases lying between them. CDR3 size: 9 residues. CDR1 and CDR2 (germline): GTSNPN, SVGIG (reference sequence). Full variable domain (missing parts from reference TRBV30 and TRBJ2-1): SQTIHQWPATLVQPVGSPLSLECTVEGTSNPNLYWYRQAAGRGLQLLFYSVGIGQISSEVPQNLSASRPQDRQFILSSKKLLLSDSGFYLCAWGGEQFFGPGTRLTVL.

The chain carries TRBV9 and TRBJ2-1; D is perhaps TRBD2 (6 bases). Germline CDR1 is SGDLS and CDR2 is YYNGEE. The CDR3 is made up of 15 amino acids. Trimming removed 3 bases from V and 5 bases from J, with 15 bases in between. The CDR3 sequence is CASSAKTTSHNEQFF. Here the CDR3 DNA reads TGTGCCAGCAGCGCCAAGACGACTAGTCACAATGAGCAGTTCTTC.

The rearrangement links TRBV6-2 or TRBV6-3 to TRBJ1-5; maybe TRBD1 (6 bases). CDR1 and CDR2 from the germline V gene are MNHEY and SVGEGT. Trimming stripped 6 bases from V and 0 bases from J, with 24 bases between. The CDR3 contains 19 residues. DNA for the CDR3: TGTGCCAGCAGCCCACCTGGGACATCCTTTACAGATAGCAATCAGCCCCAGCATTTT. Protein product: CASSPPGTSFTDSNQPQHF.

The rearrangement links TRBV5-1 to TRBJ1-2, with 12 nucleotides matching TRBD1. Germline V gene sequence: CDR1 SGHRS, CDR2 YFSETQ. This CDR3 contains 16 residues. J lost 3 bases, V lost 0 bases, and 3 bases had no gene match. CDR3 DNA: TGCGCCAGCAGCTTGGTGGGGACAGGGGGCCACTATGGCTACACCTTC. It is translated as CASSLVGTGGHYGYTF.

The V call is TRBV18, the J call TRBJ2-5; D is perhaps TRBD1 (6 bases). Trimming removed 2 bases from V and 2 bases from J, with 12 bases in between. The germline CDR1 and CDR2 sequences are KGHSH and LQKENI. The CDR3 is 15 amino acids. CDR3 in amino acids: CASSPSDRRQETQYF. CDR3 nucleotide sequence: TGTGCCAGCTCACCAAGTGACAGGCGACAAGAGACCCAGTACTTC.

The chain joins TRBV6-4 to TRBJ2-3; perhaps TRBD2 as D (5 bases). Trimming removed 6 bases at V and 6 bases at J, with 16 bases between. Germline lookup yields CDR1 MRHNA and CDR2 SNTAGT. This CDR3 has 14 residues. The CDR3 coding sequence is TGTGCCAGCAGCCTCGGTCGGGGTTCTGATACGCAGTATTTT. Its translation: CASSLGRGSDTQYF.

V and J are TRBV4-1 and TRBJ2-7; tentative D call: TRBD2 (6 bases). This CDR3 spans 16 amino acids. In germline, CDR1 is MGHRA, CDR2 YSYEKL. Trimming took off 4 bases at V and 3 bases at J, with 19 bases between the two ends. The DNA of the CDR3 is TGCGCCAGCAGCCGGGACTCCGGGACGTCCCTCTACGAGCAGTACTTC. It yields the protein CASSRDSGTSLYEQYF.

The CDR3 protein is CASSVGVSGSSWRYF. The CDR3 DNA reads TGTGCCAGCAGCGTAGGGGTTAGCGGGAGTTCTTGGCGGTACTTC. V and J are TRBV9 and TRBJ2-7; 9 nucleotides agree with TRBD2. With 0 bases clipped from V and 12 bases from J, the junction kept 13 bases outside the gene matches. The CDR3 spans 15 residues. Germline V gene sequence: CDR1 SGDLS, CDR2 YYNGEE.

Only one count was recorded for this clone. The genes are TRBV7-2 and TRBJ1-2; D remains unclear. With 1 base removed from V and 5 bases from J, the gap between germline ends came to 17 bases. The CDR3 runs 16 residues. The germline V gene has CDR1 SGHTA and CDR2 FQGNSA. Here the CDR3 reads CASSLGRVGVFYGYTF. CDR3 nucleotides: TGTGCCAGCAGCTTAGGACGAGTCGGAGTCTTTTATGGCTACACCTTC.

V gene TRBV5-1 combines with J gene TRBJ2-2; 9 bases map to TRBD1. Trimming removed 4 bases from V and 5 bases from J; junction bases left unmatched: 6. CDR3 length equals 15 residues. Germline V gene lookup returns CDR1 SGHRS and CDR2 YFSETQ. Here the CDR3 reads CASSIRDRVTGELFF. The CDR3 nucleotides are TGCGCCAGCAGCATCCGGGACAGGGTTACCGGGGAGCTGTTTTTT.

This clone has more than one count but fewer than ten. The rearrangement links TRBV9 to TRBJ2-5, with 8 nucleotides matching TRBD2. Germline CDR1 reads SGDLS; CDR2 reads YYNGEE. The CDR3 loop spans 14 amino acids. V trimming: 3 bases; J trimming: 3 bases; junction bases outside the gene matches: 4. CDR3 protein: CASSGGLGEETQYF. As DNA, the CDR3 is TGTGCCAGCAGCGGGGGACTAGGCGAAGAGACCCAGTACTTC. Looking up the rest from reference TRBV9 and TRBJ2-5 gives the full variable domain: DSGVTQTPKHLITATGQRVTLRCSPRSGDLSVYWYQQSLDQGLQFLIQYYNGEERAKGNILERFSAQQFPDLHSELNLSSLELGDSALYFCASSGGLGEETQYFGPGTRLLVL.

This clone was counted only a few times. V gene TRBV5-1 combines with J gene TRBJ2-3; the match to TRBD2 covers 9 bases. This CDR3 region has 16 residues. The V segment lost 4 bases and the J segment 2 bases; nucleotides outside the gene matches: 8. The germline V gene has CDR1 SGHRS and CDR2 YFSETQ. The CDR3 sequence: CASSPGTSRLTDTQYF. DNA of the CDR3: TGCGCCAGCAGCCCCGGGACTAGCAGACTCACAGATACGCAGTATTTT.

V is TRBV18 and J is TRBJ2-3; D remains ambiguous. V was cut by 3 bases and J by 5 bases, with 9 bases left in between. Germline V lookup: CDR1 KGHSH, CDR2 LQKENI. The CDR3 covers 13 residues. The CDR3 coding sequence is TGTGCCAGCTCACCGTCGATGCGAGATACGCAGTATTTT. Protein: CASSPSMRDTQYF.

The V and J genes are TRBV7-9 and TRBJ1-2; perhaps TRBD1 as D (6 bases). The CDR3 is 14 amino acids. The ends were cut back, 5 bases at V and 3 bases at J, with 13 bases in the middle. Germline CDR1 reads SEHNR; CDR2 reads FQNEAQ (reference sequence). The CDR3 DNA reads TGTGCCAGCAGCCGACTGGGGGCGGACTATGGCTACACCTTC. Protein product: CASSRLGADYGYTF.

The V gene is TRBV2, the J gene TRBJ2-5; a possible D gene is TRBD1 (6 bases). Germline CDR1 SNHLY, CDR2 FYNNEI. CDR3 size: 14 residues. Trimming cost V 7 bases and J 6 bases, with 18 bases left between them. This chain's CDR3 is CASKPGGGEKTQYF. The CDR3 nucleotides read TGTGCCAGCAAACCTGGTGGGGGCGAAAAGACCCAGTACTTC.

The chain is built from TRBV4-2 and TRBJ2-3, with 8 bases fitting TRBD2. CDR1 LGHNA and CDR2 YNFKEQ come from the germline V gene. V was pared by 4 bases and J by 6 bases, with 9 bases of the junction left unmatched. This CDR3 has 15 amino acids. Here the CDR3 reads CASSPSRASGDTQYF. In DNA form, the CDR3 reads TGTGCCAGCAGCCCATCCCGGGCTAGCGGGGATACGCAGTATTTT.

This chain uses TRBV15 with TRBJ2-7, with 7 bases aligning to TRBD2. The CDR3 contains 15 residues. Germline-derived CDR1 and CDR2 are LNHNV and YYDKDF (reference sequence). V gave up 3 bases and J gave up 3 bases; unmatched junction bases: 8. The CDR3 DNA is TGTGCCACCAGCAGTTACGGACTAGACGTCTACGAGCAGTACTTC. Translated: CATSSYGLDVYEQYF.

The rearrangement joins TRBV27 to TRBJ1-6; D not resolved. The V and J ends lost 5 bases and 6 bases respectively, with 11 bases between them. Germline V CDR1 and CDR2: MNHEY, SMNVEV (reference sequence). The CDR3 is 14 residues long. Here the CDR3 reads CASSPFSPNSPLHF. Written as DNA, the CDR3 is TGTGCCAGCAGTCCCTTCAGTCCTAATTCACCCCTCCACTTT.

The rearrangement uses TRBV19 and TRBJ2-7, with 8 bases identical to TRBD1. V lost 7 bases, J lost 4 bases, and 6 bases stayed unmatched. CDR3 length equals 13 residues. Germline assignment: CDR1 LNHDA and CDR2 SQIVND (reference sequence). The CDR3 loop is CASKGDRRYEQYF. In DNA form, the CDR3 reads TGTGCCAGTAAGGGGGACAGGCGGTACGAGCAGTACTTC.

The CDR3 DNA follows: TGTGCCAGCAGCTCGTACGTAGAGAACCCGAATACGCAGTATTTT. Translating gives CASSSYVENPNTQYF. The chain joins TRBV5-4 to TRBJ2-3; no clear D. V shed 3 bases and J shed 7 bases, with 18 bases lying between them. The V gene's germline CDR1 is SGHNT and CDR2 YYREEE (reference sequence). There are 15 residues in the CDR3. Complete variable domain (other parts from reference TRBV5-4 and TRBJ2-3): ETGVTQSPTHLIKTRGQQVTLRCSSQSGHNTVSWYQQALGQGPQFIFQYYREEENGRGNFPPRFSGLQFPNYSSELNVNALELDDSALYLCASSSYVENPNTQYFGPGTRLTVL.

This chain joins TRBV28 and TRBJ1-3; possible D gene TRBD1, 6 bases. The CDR3 is 19 amino acids. Trimming cost V 6 bases and J 0 bases, with 24 bases left between them. Germline V lookup: CDR1 MDHEN, CDR2 SYDVKM. The CDR3 sequence is CASSEVFGGQHGSGNTIYF. CDR3 bases: TGTGCCAGCAGCGAGGTTTTCGGAGGACAGCACGGCTCTGGAAACACCATATATTTT.

The genes are TRBV21-1 and TRBJ2-2; the table's D call of TRBD1 was not tested on the DNA. TRBV21-1 is an annotated pseudogene. This CDR3 spans 15 amino acids. The CDR3 DNA reads TGTGCCAGCAGCAGTCGGACAGGGCAGATCGGGGAGCTGTTTTTT. Protein: CASSSRTGQIGELFF.

The V and J genes are TRBV7-9 and TRBJ2-3; D possibly corresponds to TRBD1 (6 bases). There are 16 residues in the CDR3. Germline V lookup: CDR1 SEHNR, CDR2 FQNEAQ (reference sequence). V lost 3 bases, J lost 2 bases, and 15 bases lay in between. The CDR3 here is CASSFPSGVNTDTQYF. CDR3 DNA: TGTGCCAGCAGCTTCCCATCAGGGGTTAACACAGATACGCAGTATTTT.

The CDR3 sequence is CASRQGQGGETQYF. In nucleotides, the CDR3 is TGTGCCAGCAGACAGGGACAGGGCGGAGAGACCCAGTACTTC. The chain combines TRBV2 with TRBJ2-5; TRBD1 matches at 9 bases. The length of the CDR3 is 14 residues. The germline gives CDR1 SNHLY, CDR2 FYNNEI. The V and J ends lost 6 bases and 4 bases, in that order; junction bases with no gene match: 6.